This TCR beta chain stems from a study of CD8 T cells in ankylosing spondylitis. Regarding the study as a whole: Reactive arthritis synovial fluid and blood previously showed some of these motif variants. Within peripheral blood, clones linked to disease were CD8+ and relatively rare. Within ankylosing spondylitis blood, a TCR beta motif made up of eight highly homologous variants appeared to be characteristic. Clones tied to disease were said to be significantly enriched in matched ankylosing spondylitis synovial fluid.

TCRdb independently ran MiXCR on the 5' RACE reads; one entry per CDR3 protein. The table has fewer than 250,000 distinct CDR3 sequences, over 9.5% seen once. This clonotype was counted only a few times. The antigen remains undetermined. Germline loops: CDR1 MNHNS, CDR2 SASEGT. CDR3 size: 14 residues. V lost 6 bases to trimming and J lost 3 bases, with 12 bases between them. The rearrangement links TRBV6-1 to TRBJ1-5, with D perhaps matching TRBD1 (6 bases). Sequencing was done on a sample of blood, either unsorted or a sorted T cell fraction (not recorded which). This sequence was found in a male donor with ankylosing spondylitis or in good health (not recorded which). For the CDR3, the DNA is TGTGCCAGCAGCGTGGACAGAACCAATCAGCCCCAGCATTTT. Its translation is CASSVDRTNQPQHF.